One T cell receptor beta chain is described in this entry. It was CD45RO-negative cells, positively selected for CCR7, that made up naive CD8 cells, with terminally differentiated effector memory CD45RA+ cells excluded. These data belong to a study of shared clonotypes between healthy human individuals. Assay: immunoSEQ multiplex PCR; the TCRdb copy retains only in-frame clones and omits some. The repertoire holds 500,000 to 700,000 clones, about 95% seen once, with approximately 0.11% in the top ten. CDR3 size: 12 residues. Germline values: CDR1 SGHNT, CDR2 YENEEA. Trimming removed 5 bases at V and 4 bases at J, with 6 bases between.

The chain employs TRBV11-3 and TRBJ2-1; D gene uncertain. The sample taken for sequencing was naive CD8+ T cells sorted from blood. The sequence came from a woman in her thirties in good health. The CDR3 bases are TGTGCCAGCAGCGCCGTTTACAATGAGCAGTTCTTC. Protein sequence: CASSAVYNEQFF.